One and the same sample provided the 31 T cell receptor beta chains below, sequenced in a study of cytomegalovirus exposure and HLA in healthy donors. Both 60 Vbeta primers and 13 Jbeta primers went into the PCR. Here immunoSEQ multiplex PCR was the method, and the copy in TCRdb shows in-frame clones only, minus some. The sample consists of some 100,000 clones, approximately 80% of them appearing once. Specimen: PBMCs. The source is a woman aged 18-29 years in good health and CMV-seronegative.

The chain links TRBV4-3 to TRBJ2-1; a possible D gene is TRBD2 (6 bases). The CDR3 has 18 amino acids. The V gene lost 0 bases and the J gene lost 0 bases, with 15 bases spanning the gap. CDR1 and CDR2 from the germline V gene are LGHNA and YSLEER. Here the CDR3 reads CASSQDLSGLSSYNEQFF. CDR3 sequence (DNA): TGCGCCAGCAGCCAAGACCTTAGCGGCCTTAGCTCCTACAATGAGCAGTTCTTC.

The chain combines TRBV27 with TRBJ2-7; 14 bases are shared with TRBD2. This CDR3 comprises 17 residues. After removal of 2 bases from V and 5 bases from J, the junction contained 8 bases not matched to a gene. Germline V lookup: CDR1 MNHEY, CDR2 SMNVEV (reference sequence). CDR3 in DNA: TGTGCCAGCAGTTTACCCCGACTAGCGGGAGGGCCCCACGAGCAGTACTTC. Amino acids: CASSLPRLAGGPHEQYF.

This clone was counted a few times. This rearrangement joins TRBV4-3 to TRBJ1-2, with TRBD1 identical over 8 bases. Germline CDR1 and CDR2: LGHNA and YSLEER. With 0 bases clipped from V and 0 bases from J, the junction kept 3 bases outside the gene matches. The CDR3 length is 16 residues. CDR3 in DNA: TGCGCCAGCAGCCAAGAGAGGACAGGGCCTAACTATGGCTACACCTTC. It specifies CASSQERTGPNYGYTF.

The chain joins TRBV5-1 to TRBJ2-1; 9 nucleotides line up with TRBD2. The V and J ends lost 2 bases and 8 bases, in that order; junction bases with no gene match: 5. The CDR3 has 14 amino acids. Germline CDR1 reads SGHRS; CDR2 reads YFSETQ. The CDR3 bases are TGCGCCAGCAGCTTAGCGGGAGGTATCCATGAGCAGTTCTTC. Its protein is CASSLAGGIHEQFF.

This rearrangement joins TRBV25-1 to TRBJ1-2, with D maybe TRBD1 (5 bases). The germline gives CDR1 MGHDK, CDR2 SYGVNS. This CDR3 region has 14 residues. V shed 2 bases and J shed 2 bases, with 9 bases lying between them. Written as DNA, the CDR3 is TGTGCCAGCAGTGAAGCGGGACGGAACTATGGCTACACCTTC. This codes for CASSEAGRNYGYTF.

The rearrangement joins TRBV19 to TRBJ2-1; TRBD1 matches at 7 bases. CDR1 and CDR2 (germline): LNHDA, SQIVND (reference sequence). V lost 6 bases, J lost 2 bases, and 10 bases stayed unmatched. The CDR3 consists of 16 residues. Here the CDR3 DNA reads TGTGCCAGTAGGAGATCTAGGGGGCTAGCCTACAATGAGCAGTTCTTC. This translates into CASRRSRGLAYNEQFF.

The V gene is TRBV15, the J gene TRBJ2-6; D unresolved. Trimming removed 0 bases from V and 2 bases from J, with 5 bases in between. The CDR3 extends over 15 amino acids. From germline, CDR1 is LNHNV and CDR2 YYDKDF (reference sequence). The CDR3 bases are TGTGCCACCAGCAGAGATCAGGCTGGGGCCAACGTCCTGACTTTC. Its translation: CATSRDQAGANVLTF.

V and J are TRBV7-9 and TRBJ2-7; 8 bases match TRBD1. CDR3 length equals 13 residues. V lost 6 bases, J lost 4 bases, and 5 bases stayed unmatched. CDR1 and CDR2 (germline): SEHNR, FQNEAQ (reference sequence). The CDR3 DNA follows: TGTGCCAGCAGTTGGACAGGGAAGTACGAGCAGTACTTC. Its protein product is CASSWTGKYEQYF. The full variable domain, completed using reference TRBV7-9 and TRBJ2-7, is DTGVSQNPRHKITKRGQNVTFRCDPISEHNRLYWYRQTLGQGPEFLTYFQNEAQLEKSRLLSDRFSAERPKGSFSTLEIQRTEQGDSAMYLCASSWTGKYEQYFGPGTRLTVT.

The rearrangement uses TRBV4-2 and TRBJ1-2; D gene uncertain. V was pared by 0 bases and J by 4 bases, with 18 bases between. Germline V gene lookup returns CDR1 LGHNA and CDR2 YNFKEQ. The CDR3 has 17 residues. CDR3 in amino acids: CASSQDQERGWGYGYTF. Here the CDR3 DNA reads TGTGCCAGCAGCCAAGATCAAGAACGGGGTTGGGGCTATGGCTACACCTTC.

This clone was picked up a small number of times. This chain joins TRBV2 and TRBJ1-4, with no clear D. Germline V CDR1 and CDR2: SNHLY, FYNNEI. Trimming cost V 11 bases and J 6 bases, with 10 bases left between them. CDR3 length: 11 amino acids. CDR3 in DNA: TGTGCCGCCGCCCGGGATGAAAAACTGTTTTTT. This encodes CAAARDEKLFF.

The chain is built from TRBV5-8 and TRBJ1-1; D is unclear. Germline CDR1 reads SGHTS; CDR2 reads YDEGEE. V lost 6 bases and J 1 base, leaving 16 bases between the germline ends. The CDR3 spans 15 residues. CDR3 sequence: CASNLLGRENTEAFF. The CDR3 DNA reads as TGTGCCAGCAACCTCCTCGGGAGGGAGAACACTGAAGCTTTCTTT. The variable domain in full, with the rest retrieved from reference TRBV5-8 and TRBJ1-1, is EAGVTQSPTHLIKTRGQQATLRCSPISGHTSVYWYQQALGLGLQFLLWYDEGEERNRGNFPPRFSGRQFPNYSSELNVNALELEDSALYLCASNLLGRENTEAFFGQGTRLTVV.

The rearrangement joins TRBV11-3 to TRBJ1-1, with 8 bases aligning to TRBD1. After removal of 5 bases from V and 1 base from J, the junction contained 3 bases not matched to a gene. This CDR3 has 14 amino acids. Germline assignment: CDR1 SGHNT and CDR2 YENEEA. CDR3 sequence reads: CASSRTGSNTEAFF. CDR3 coding DNA: TGTGCCAGCAGCCGGACAGGGTCGAACACTGAAGCTTTCTTT.

The chain recombines TRBV2 with TRBJ2-4; D remains unclear. Trimming removed 4 bases from V and 0 bases from J, with 4 bases in between. CDR3 length: 13 amino acids. CDR1 SNHLY and CDR2 FYNNEI come from the germline V gene. DNA for the CDR3: TGTGCCAGCAGTGTAATAGCCAAAAACATTCAGTACTTC. It translates to CASSVIAKNIQYF.

The chain has TRBV11-1 and TRBJ2-5; maybe TRBD1 (5 bases). The J call is doubtful: the DNA matches TRBJ2-7 better. The CDR3 has 14 amino acids. Germline assignment: CDR1 SGHAT and CDR2 FQDESV (reference sequence). The CDR3 nucleotides are TGTGCCAGCAGCTTAACAACAGGTACCTACGAGCAGTACTTC. Its protein is CASSLTTGTYEQYF.

The rearrangement uses TRBV10-3 and TRBJ1-2, with D possibly matching TRBD1 (6 bases). V was cut by 6 bases and J by 2 bases, with 13 bases left in between. The CDR3 loop spans 14 amino acids. The V gene's germline CDR1 is ENHRY and CDR2 SYGVKD. The CDR3 spells CAIRERQVNYGYTF. The CDR3 region has the DNA TGTGCCATCAGGGAAAGACAGGTCAACTATGGCTACACCTTC.

This clone appeared a single time. V gene TRBV5-1 combines with J gene TRBJ1-2; D is perhaps TRBD1 (5 bases). Germline CDR1 and CDR2: SGHRS and YFSETQ. The CDR3 length is 13 residues. Trimming took off 5 bases at V and 2 bases at J, with 10 bases between the two ends. The CDR3 spells CASRGWTNYGYTF. CDR3 sequence (DNA): TGCGCCAGCAGGGGCTGGACAAACTATGGCTACACCTTC.

The rearrangement links TRBV19 to TRBJ1-2; TRBD1 matches 10 bases. Trimming removed 6 bases from V and 8 bases from J; junction bases left unmatched: 12. Looked up from germline, CDR1 is LNHDA and CDR2 is SQIVND (reference sequence). The CDR3 sequence is 15 residues long. CDR3 DNA: TGTGCCAGTAGACCTGAGGACAGGGGGTTAGAGGGCTACACCTTC. It is translated as CASRPEDRGLEGYTF.

V usage is TRBV28 and J usage is TRBJ2-1; 9 bases match TRBD2. CDR1 and CDR2 (germline): MDHEN, SYDVKM. This CDR3 is 15 amino acids long. Trimming cost V 3 bases and J 3 bases; bases outside gene matches: 3. This chain's CDR3 is CASSFSGSLYNEQFF. The CDR3 DNA sequence: TGTGCCAGCAGTTTTAGCGGGAGCCTCTACAATGAGCAGTTCTTC. Combining the CDR3 with reference TRBV28 and TRBJ2-1 gives the whole variable domain DVKVTQSSRYLVKRTGEKVFLECVQDMDHENMFWYRQDPGLGLRLIYFSYDVKMKEKGDIPEGYSVSREKKERFSLILESASTNQTSMYLCASSFSGSLYNEQFFGPGTRLTVL.

This chain joins TRBV5-6 and TRBJ2-5; D uncertain. This CDR3 comprises 14 residues. With 2 bases removed from V and 5 bases from J, the gap between germline ends came to 13 bases. Germline CDR1 and CDR2: SGHDT and YYEEEE. For the CDR3, the DNA is TGTGCCAGCAGCTTAATTGCGGATCTGGAGACCCAGTACTTC. This codes for CASSLIADLETQYF.

The chain couples TRBV2 to TRBJ2-3; 11 bases are shared with TRBD2. The CDR3 sequence is 17 residues long. Trimming took 0 bases from V and 1 from J; bases not matched to a gene: 3. Germline V CDR1 and CDR2: SNHLY, FYNNEI. CDR3 nucleotides: TGTGCCAGCAGTGAAGCGCTTAGCGGGGGGGGCACAGATACGCAGTATTTT. Translated, it gives CASSEALSGGGTDTQYF. The full variable domain, with the rest looked up from reference TRBV2 and TRBJ2-3, is EPEVTQTPSHQVTQMGQEVILRCVPISNHLYFYWYRQILGQKVEFLVSFYNNEISEKSEIFDDQFSVERPDGSNFTLKIRSTKLEDSAMYFCASSEALSGGGTDTQYFGPGTRLTVL.

This clone was counted once. The genes are TRBV19 and TRBJ2-5, with D possibly matching TRBD2 (6 bases). CDR3 length: 13 amino acids. Trimming pared 5 bases from V and 4 bases from J, leaving 11 bases between. Looked up from germline, CDR1 is LNHDA and CDR2 is SQIVND (reference sequence). CDR3 in DNA: TGTGCCAGTAGTCCCGGGAGATTAGAGACCCAGTACTTC. It is translated as CASSPGRLETQYF.

The rearrangement links TRBV28 to TRBJ2-5; 10 bases line up with TRBD2. The J call is uncertain, as TRBJ2-7 better fits the DNA end. The germline CDR1 and CDR2 sequences are MDHEN and SYDVKM. CDR3 length equals 14 residues. In DNA form, the CDR3 reads TGTGCCAGCATCCCTAGCGGGAGTTCCTACGAGCAGTACTTC. Protein sequence: CASIPSGSSYEQYF.

The chain has TRBV28 and TRBJ1-1; no clear D gene. Germline V gene lookup returns CDR1 MDHEN and CDR2 SYDVKM. CDR3 size: 17 residues. The V and J ends lost 0 bases and 1 base respectively, with 15 bases between them. This CDR3 reads CASSLWGKGAGNTEAFF. CDR3 in DNA: TGTGCCAGCAGTTTATGGGGGAAGGGAGCGGGGAACACTGAAGCTTTCTTT.

The chain combines TRBV7-3 with TRBJ2-5; 9 bases align to TRBD2. The germline V gene has CDR1 SGHTA and CDR2 FQGTGA. Germline trimming cut 5 bases from V and 5 bases from J; bases unmatched to any gene: 12. This CDR3 contains 16 residues. Written as DNA, the CDR3 is TGTGCCAGCAGCGCCCGGGAGCGGGGGGTTGGGGAGACCCAGTACTTC. Amino acids: CASSARERGVGETQYF. Full variable domain (remainder filled in from reference TRBV7-3 and TRBJ2-5): GAGVSQTPSNKVTEKGKYVELRCDPISGHTALYWYRQSLGQGPEFLIYFQGTGAADDSGLPNDRFFAVRPEGSVSTLKIQRTERGDSAVYLCASSARERGVGETQYFGPGTRLLVL.

This rearrangement joins TRBV7-9 to TRBJ2-3, with TRBD2 matching 8 bases. J was trimmed by 1 base and V by 5 bases; bases with no gene match: 5. CDR1 is SEHNR, CDR2 FQNEAQ, per germline (reference sequence). The CDR3 is 15 amino acids. The chain's CDR3 is CASSVSGEGTDTQYF. CDR3 bases: TGTGCCAGCAGCGTTAGCGGGGAAGGCACAGATACGCAGTATTTT.

This clone was observed a single time. The J gene is TRBJ2-7, the V gene TRBV13, with D perhaps TRBD2 (6 bases). This CDR3 is built from 14 residues. Germline CDR1 PRHDT, CDR2 FYEKMQ (reference sequence). V dropped 3 bases and J dropped 2 bases, with 11 bases sitting between them. The CDR3 DNA is TGTGCCAGCAGCTTGCGGGACCGCACCTACGAGCAGTACTTC. It specifies CASSLRDRTYEQYF.

This chain links TRBV9 with TRBJ2-1; 10 nucleotides align to TRBD2. This CDR3 has 16 amino acids. Germline V CDR1 and CDR2: SGDLS, YYNGEE. V shed 1 base, J shed 9 bases, and the junction held 10 bases outside the gene matches. The CDR3 region is CASSVRSGRLVGEQFF. The CDR3 DNA reads as TGTGCCAGCAGCGTACGTAGCGGGAGGTTAGTCGGTGAGCAGTTCTTC.

This clone was seen only a few times. The chain employs TRBV21-1 and TRBJ2-7; the D segment call TRBD2 is taken from the table without a DNA check. TRBV21-1 counts as a pseudogene. The CDR3 runs 19 residues. This chain's CDR3 is CASSKTPPRRTNMTYEQYF. In nucleotides, the CDR3 is TGTGCCAGCAGCAAAACCCCCCCCCGGCGGACTAACATGACCTACGAGCAGTACTTC.

The count of this clone is one. This chain connects TRBV6-4 to TRBJ1-1, with 10 bases aligning to TRBD1. This CDR3 has 14 residues. Germline CDR1 and CDR2: MRHNA and SNTAGT. Losses at the gene ends were 5 bases for V and 1 base for J; bases not matched to a gene: 1. The CDR3 sequence: CASSRDRGNTEAFF. CDR3 nucleotide sequence: TGTGCCAGCAGTCGGGACAGGGGGAACACTGAAGCTTTCTTT.

This rearrangement joins TRBV19 to TRBJ1-1, with unresolved D. This CDR3 has 15 amino acids. The germline gives CDR1 LNHDA, CDR2 SQIVND (reference sequence). V lost 5 bases, J lost 4 bases, and 17 bases lay in between. Here the CDR3 reads CASSPSAAGSTEAFF. CDR3 DNA sequence: TGTGCCAGTAGTCCCTCAGCCGCCGGGAGCACTGAAGCTTTCTTT. The whole variable domain, remainder taken from reference TRBV19 and TRBJ1-1, is DGGITQSPKYLFRKEGQNVTLSCEQNLNHDAMYWYRQDPGQGLRLIYYSQIVNDFQKGDIAEGYSVSREKKESFPLTVTSAQKNPTAFYLCASSPSAAGSTEAFFGQGTRLTVV.

This chain joins TRBV30 and TRBJ1-1; 11 bases map to TRBD1. Trimming at V came to 4 bases and at J to 6 bases, leaving 13 bases not matched to a gene. This CDR3 has 16 amino acids. The V gene's germline CDR1 is GTSNPN and CDR2 SVGIG (reference sequence). The CDR3 DNA reads as TGTGCCTGGAAGGGTCCGTACGGACAGGGGGCCCCTGAAGCTTTCTTT. It is translated as CAWKGPYGQGAPEAFF.